The sequence of this T cell receptor (beta chain) was determined in a study of identifying expanded T cells in peripheral blood. Study-wide results and limits: Technical replicates showed around 1.3 changed clones; around two weeks 15 to 20; four weeks 19. Across healthy donors, higher total template counts meant significantly greater roughly two-week count variance.

There are 16 residues in the CDR3. The V and J ends lost 1 base and 2 bases, in that order; junction bases with no gene match: 4. The germline V gene has CDR1 SGHAT and CDR2 FQNNGV. About this clone itself: The antigen is unknown.

No infections or other immune events were documented during collection. Sequencing used immunoSEQ multiplex PCR; TCRdb keeps in-frame clones, though not all of them. The sample includes around 68,000 clones, around 87% of them seen just once. This sequence originates from a person aged 18 to 69 in good health. The sequencing input was blood. The chain uses TRBV11-2 and TRBJ2-3; 9 nucleotides agree with TRBD2. The CDR3 DNA reads as TGTGCCAGCAGCTTAGGTCTAGCGGGGATCACAGATACGCAGTATTTT. It codes for CASSLGLAGITDTQYF.